One and the same sample provided the 25 T cell receptor beta chains below, sequenced in a study of blood T cell repertoires in COVID-19. Clones were sequenced by immunoSEQ multiplex PCR, and TCRdb holds only the in-frame ones, with some missing. The sample has 170,000 or so clones, almost 80% seen once. The source material was peripheral blood. The receptor source for this set is a woman between 70 and 85 years old with acute or convalescent COVID-19.

The chain links TRBV7-7 to TRBJ2-1; 10 nucleotides align to TRBD2. The V gene's germline CDR1 is SSHAT and CDR2 FNYEAQ (reference sequence). This CDR3 is 17 amino acids long. The J segment lost 10 bases and the V segment lost 1 base, leaving 13 bases of the junction unmatched. For the CDR3, the DNA is TGTGCCAGCAGCTTAGGGCCCCCAAGCGGGAGGGCTGGAGAGCAGTTCTTC. Protein sequence: CASSLGPPSGRAGEQFF.

This chain joins TRBV24-1 and TRBJ2-3, with TRBD1 matching over 11 bases. This CDR3 is 14 amino acids long. Germline CDR1 and CDR2: KGHDR and SFDVKD. V lost 4 bases to trimming and J lost 5 bases; unmatched junction nucleotides: 1. The CDR3 reads CATSEGTGGDTQYF. The CDR3 DNA sequence: TGTGCCACCAGTGAGGGGACAGGGGGAGATACGCAGTATTTT.

This clone was detected a few times. This chain links TRBV6-5 with TRBJ2-7; TRBD2 matches at 8 bases. Germline V gene sequence: CDR1 MNHEY, CDR2 SVGAGI. V lost 0 bases, J lost 1 base, and 5 bases stayed unmatched. The CDR3 runs to 16 residues. The chain's CDR3 is CASSYSTLAASYEQYF. CDR3 sequence (DNA): TGTGCCAGCAGTTACTCGACACTAGCGGCTTCCTACGAGCAGTACTTC.

This clone came up many times. The chain links TRBV9 to TRBJ2-3, with 14 bases matching TRBD2. CDR3 length: 17 amino acids. Germline CDR1 SGDLS, CDR2 YYNGEE. Trimming cost V 0 bases and J 2 bases; bases outside gene matches: 2. CDR3 bases: TGTGCCAGCAGCGTAGGGGGACTAGCGGGAGCCACAGATACGCAGTATTTT. It encodes CASSVGGLAGATDTQYF.

V is TRBV27 and J is TRBJ2-5; tentative D call: TRBD1 (5 bases). This CDR3 comprises 14 residues. Germline CDR1 MNHEY, CDR2 SMNVEV (reference sequence). V gave up 5 bases and J gave up 4 bases, with 14 bases separating them. Here the CDR3 reads CASSTLARGETQYF. The CDR3 nucleotides are TGTGCCAGCAGTACCCTTGCTAGGGGAGAGACCCAGTACTTC.

The chain uses TRBV5-1 and TRBJ2-2; a weak D match, TRBD2 (6 bases). CDR3 size: 15 residues. The ends were cut back, 7 bases at V and 7 bases at J, with 20 bases in the middle. In germline, CDR1 is SGHRS, CDR2 YFSETQ. The CDR3 region is CASAWGVAGVGELFF. The CDR3 DNA reads as TGCGCCAGCGCCTGGGGGGTGGCAGGAGTCGGGGAGCTGTTTTTT.

The J gene is TRBJ2-7, the V gene TRBV18, with TRBD1 matching over 12 bases. Losses at the gene ends were 3 bases for V and 5 bases for J; bases not matched to a gene: 5. This CDR3 is 15 amino acids long. The germline CDR1 and CDR2 sequences are KGHSH and LQKENI. This chain's CDR3 is CASSPGTGGLHEQYF. The CDR3 DNA reads as TGTGCCAGCTCACCGGGGACAGGGGGCCTCCACGAGCAGTACTTC.

V gene TRBV3-1 (or the pseudogene TRBV3-2) combines with J gene TRBJ2-5; 12 bases align to TRBD2. This CDR3 is 18 amino acids long. The junction had 16 bases not matched to a gene; V was cut back by 5 bases and J by 6 bases. Germline-derived CDR1 and CDR2 are LGHDT and YNNKEL (reference sequence). In nucleotides, the CDR3 is TGTGCCAGCAGCAAGGGGATCCGGACTAGCGGGACCGTCCAGACCCAGTACTTC. This codes for CASSKGIRTSGTVQTQYF.

J is TRBJ1-6 and V is TRBV5-5, with D possibly being TRBD1 (6 bases). CDR1 SGHKS and CDR2 YYEKEE come from the germline V gene (reference sequence). Trimming removed 0 bases at V and 2 bases at J, with 9 bases between. The CDR3 consists of 16 residues. The CDR3 reads CASSLAGQPYNSPLHF. In DNA, the CDR3 is TGTGCCAGCAGCTTGGCCGGACAGCCCTATAATTCACCCCTCCACTTT. Full variable domain (outside the CDR3, taken from reference TRBV5-5 and TRBJ1-6): DAGVTQSPTHLIKTRGQQVTLRCSPISGHKSVSWYQQVLGQGPQFIFQYYEKEERGRGNFPDRFSARQFPNYSSELNVNALLLGDSALYLCASSLAGQPYNSPLHFGNGTRLTVT.

The genes are TRBV20-1 and TRBJ2-5, with a weak D call TRBD1 (5 bases). Looked up from germline, CDR1 is DFQATT and CDR2 is SNEGSKA (reference sequence). V gave up 3 bases and J gave up 0 bases, with 14 bases separating them. The CDR3 is made up of 15 amino acids. The CDR3 here is CSASYTQENQETQYF. The DNA of the CDR3 is TGCAGTGCTAGTTATACACAGGAGAACCAAGAGACCCAGTACTTC.

This clone was counted a few times. The V call is TRBV27, the J call TRBJ2-1, with 12 bases aligning to TRBD2. The V segment lost 5 bases and the J segment 2 bases; nucleotides outside the gene matches: 4. In germline, CDR1 is MNHEY, CDR2 SMNVEV (reference sequence). The CDR3 consists of 16 residues. CDR3 loop: CASSPTSGSPYNEQFF. DNA of the CDR3: TGTGCCAGCAGTCCGACTAGCGGGAGCCCCTACAATGAGCAGTTCTTC.

This sequence joins TRBV20-1 and TRBJ1-1; D is undetermined. The CDR3 is made up of 10 amino acids. The germline V and J ends were trimmed by 3 bases and 4 bases, with 3 bases remaining between them. CDR1 DFQATT and CDR2 SNEGSKA come from the germline V gene (reference sequence). The CDR3 coding sequence is TGCAGTGCTAGCCTCACTGAAGCTTTCTTT. Encoded protein: CSASLTEAFF.

V and J are TRBV14 and TRBJ1-2; no reliable D call. Germline CDR1 is SGHDN and CDR2 is FVKESK. CDR3 length: 12 residues. The V and J ends lost 4 bases and 2 bases respectively, with 5 bases between them. This CDR3 reads CASSPGNYGYTF. Written as DNA, the CDR3 is TGTGCCAGCAGCCCCGGGAACTATGGCTACACCTTC.

V and J are TRBV24-1 and TRBJ2-1; 9 bases agree with TRBD2. Germline V gene sequence: CDR1 KGHDR, CDR2 SFDVKD. The CDR3 sequence is 18 residues long. V trimming: 7 bases; J trimming: 11 bases; junction bases outside the gene matches: 23. The CDR3 DNA reads as TGTGCCACCAGAGCTAGCGGGATTTCAGTGGTTACTTGTCTCAAGCAGTTCTTC. It yields the protein CATRASGISVVTCLKQFF.

This clone was found a few times. The chain joins TRBV20-1 to TRBJ1-5, with a weak D call TRBD1 (5 bases). Trimming cost V 3 bases and J 3 bases, with 18 bases left between them. The CDR3 runs to 16 residues. Germline values: CDR1 DFQATT, CDR2 SNEGSKA (reference sequence). The CDR3 loop reads CSASSLGEGNNQPQHF. The CDR3 DNA sequence: TGCAGTGCTAGTTCCCTTGGGGAGGGGAACAATCAGCCCCAGCATTTT.

V is TRBV7-4 and J is TRBJ1-5, with TRBD1 matching 7 bases. CDR1 SGHVT and CDR2 SQSDAQ come from the germline V gene. This CDR3 is 16 amino acids long. Unmatched junction bases numbered 13, after V lost 4 bases and J lost 7 bases. The CDR3 coding sequence is TGTGCCAGCAGCTCCCATCGACAGGGAAGATTCCAGCCCCAGCATTTT. This codes for CASSSHRQGRFQPQHF.

In its sample, this clone was seen a few times. The chain links TRBV27 to TRBJ2-7; the match to TRBD1 covers 10 bases. Germline V lookup: CDR1 MNHEY, CDR2 SMNVEV (reference sequence). CDR3 length equals 15 residues. J lost 7 bases, V lost 0 bases, and 6 bases had no gene match. CDR3 sequence reads: CASSLSGQGLGEQYF. Written as DNA, the CDR3 is TGTGCCAGCAGTTTATCGGGACAGGGGTTGGGGGAGCAGTACTTC.

The chain combines TRBV29-1 with TRBJ2-2; tentatively, D is TRBD2 (6 bases). The germline V gene encodes CDR1 SQVTM and CDR2 ANQGSEA. The CDR3 loop spans 14 amino acids. The V end lost 6 bases, the J end lost 6 bases, and 17 bases lay between the germline ends. The CDR3 sequence is CSVRLGGVAGELFF. CDR3 in DNA: TGCAGCGTCCGCCTCGGAGGGGTCGCCGGGGAGCTGTTTTTT.

Written as DNA, the CDR3 is TGTGCCAGCAGGCAGGGGTATGGGGAGCTGTTTTTT. Protein sequence: CASRQGYGELFF. The chain joins TRBV6-5 to TRBJ2-2; perhaps TRBD1 as D (6 bases). V was cut by 6 bases and J by 8 bases, with 10 bases left in between. Germline-derived CDR1 and CDR2 are MNHEY and SVGAGI. The CDR3 is made up of 12 amino acids.

The rearrangement uses TRBV29-1 and TRBJ2-2; 11 positions match TRBD2. There are 14 residues in the CDR3. Germline lookup yields CDR1 SQVTM and CDR2 ANQGSEA. The junction had 2 bases not matched to a gene; V was cut back by 7 bases and J by 1 base. The CDR3 bases are TGCAGCGCCACTAGCGGGGGGAACACCGGGGAGCTGTTTTTT. Translation gives CSATSGGNTGELFF.

This chain links TRBV10-1 with TRBJ2-7, with 8 positions matching TRBD2. The CDR3 length is 16 residues. V lost 0 bases to trimming and J lost 6 bases; unmatched junction nucleotides: 10. Germline V lookup: CDR1 WNHNN, CDR2 SYGVQD (reference sequence). The CDR3: CASSESTGTRGAEQYF. DNA of the CDR3: TGCGCCAGCAGTGAGTCGACCGGGACTAGGGGGGCCGAGCAGTACTTC.

This chain joins TRBV7-3 and TRBJ1-6; D remains ambiguous. Per the germline V gene, CDR1 is SGHTA and CDR2 is FQGTGA. Trimming removed 2 bases at V and 7 bases at J, with 12 bases between. CDR3 size: 15 residues. The CDR3 here is CASSLSNSQNSPLHF. The CDR3 nucleotides read TGTGCCAGCAGCTTATCTAACAGCCAGAATTCACCCCTCCACTTT.

This chain joins TRBV19 and TRBJ2-2; D not certain. The CDR3 totals 13 residues. Deletions cut 10 bases from V and 1 base from J, with 10 bases between. Germline CDR1 and CDR2: LNHDA and SQIVND (reference sequence). DNA of the CDR3: TGTGCCACCGCCCCAGGGAACACCGGGGAGCTGTTTTTT. Protein product: CATAPGNTGELFF.

The chain is built from TRBV30 and TRBJ1-2; 7 bases agree with TRBD1. Germline CDR1 and CDR2: GTSNPN and SVGIG (reference sequence). Trimming took 3 bases from V and 3 from J; bases not matched to a gene: 10. The CDR3 is made up of 15 amino acids. CDR3 DNA sequence: TGTGCCTGGAGGGACAGACAGGGAATACACTATGGCTACACCTTC. It encodes CAWRDRQGIHYGYTF.

V gene TRBV6-5 combines with J gene TRBJ2-5; TRBD2 might be the D (6 bases). CDR3 size: 15 residues. In germline, CDR1 is MNHEY, CDR2 SVGAGI. The V end was cut by 6 bases, the J end by 0 bases, with 14 bases between. The CDR3 protein is CASSPLGGYQETQYF. The CDR3 DNA reads as TGTGCCAGCAGCCCACTAGGAGGGTACCAAGAGACCCAGTACTTC.